These T cell receptor beta chains were read from a single sample in a study of human thymus T cells. TCRdb's table, derived via immunoSEQ multiplex PCR, lists solely in-frame clones and lacks some. The data hold 45,000 to 75,000 clones, with 94% observed a single time. Sequenced sample: blood. These receptors were collected from a boy in the first two years of life with a congenital heart defect but otherwise immunologically healthy. Both conserved end residues are part of each CDR3. A D gene is named only where the DNA matches it firmly.

d_call: -
v_call: TRBV2
j_call: TRBJ2-2
cdr3_nt: TGTGCCAGCAGTCCGCGGGCCGGGGAGCTGTTTTTT
cdr3_aa: CASSPRAGELFF

d_call: TRBD2
v_call: TRBV2
j_call: TRBJ2-7
cdr3_nt: TGTGCCAGCAGTGGCCAACTAGCGGTTAGCTCCTACGAGCAGTACTTC
cdr3_aa: CASSGQLAVSSYEQYF

d_call: -
v_call: TRBV19
j_call: TRBJ2-7
cdr3_nt: TGTGCCAGTAAATCCGGCCCCCGGGGATGGGAGCAGTACTTC
cdr3_aa: CASKSGPRGWEQYF

d_call: -
v_call: TRBV27
j_call: TRBJ2-1
cdr3_nt: TGTGCCAGCAGGAGGGGGGCCAGCTCCTACAATGAGCAGTTCTTC
cdr3_aa: CASRRGASSYNEQFF

d_call: -
v_call: TRBV5-1
j_call: TRBJ2-7
cdr3_nt: TGCGCCAGCAGCTTGGAGAATAGGGGGACTCCCTTCTACGAGCAGTACTTC
cdr3_aa: CASSLENRGTPFYEQYF

d_call: -
v_call: TRBV7-6
j_call: TRBJ2-7
cdr3_nt: TGTGCCAGCAGCTCCAACGGGACACTTCCCTACGAGCAGTACTTC
cdr3_aa: CASSSNGTLPYEQYF

d_call: -
v_call: TRBV4-3
j_call: TRBJ1-4
cdr3_nt: TGCGCCAGCAGCCAAGGGGGGGCGGCAACTAATGAAAAACTGTTTTTT
cdr3_aa: CASSQGGAATNEKLFF

d_call: -
v_call: TRBV7-2
j_call: TRBJ2-1
cdr3_nt: TGTGCCAGCAGCTTAGCCCCCAGCGGGACAGGTGAGCAGTTCTTC
cdr3_aa: CASSLAPSGTGEQFF

d_call: -
v_call: TRBV19
j_call: TRBJ2-5
cdr3_nt: TGTGCCAGTAGTCTAAACAGCTATCGAGAGACCCAGTACTTC
cdr3_aa: CASSLNSYRETQYF

d_call: -
v_call: TRBV7-9
j_call: TRBJ2-1
cdr3_nt: TGTGCCAGCAGCCGACCAATGACAGACCCTTGGAATGAGCAGTTCTTC
cdr3_aa: CASSRPMTDPWNEQFF